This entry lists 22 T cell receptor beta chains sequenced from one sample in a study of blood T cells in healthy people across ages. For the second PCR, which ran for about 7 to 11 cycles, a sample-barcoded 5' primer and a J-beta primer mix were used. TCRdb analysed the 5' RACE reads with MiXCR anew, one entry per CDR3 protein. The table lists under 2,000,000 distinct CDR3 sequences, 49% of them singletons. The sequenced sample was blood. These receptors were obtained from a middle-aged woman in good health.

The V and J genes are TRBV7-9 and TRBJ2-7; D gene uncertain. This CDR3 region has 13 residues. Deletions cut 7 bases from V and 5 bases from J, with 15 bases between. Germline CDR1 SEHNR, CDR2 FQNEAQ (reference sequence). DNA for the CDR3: TGTGCCAGCAAAGTCGGTCAGTCAAACGAGCAGTACTTC. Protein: CASKVGQSNEQYF.

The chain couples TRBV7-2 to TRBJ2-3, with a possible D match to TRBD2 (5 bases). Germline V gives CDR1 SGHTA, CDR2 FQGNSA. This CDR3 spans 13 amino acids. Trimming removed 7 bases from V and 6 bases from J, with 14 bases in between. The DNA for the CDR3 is TGTGCCAGCACCCCTCTCCGGGGTGATACGCAGTATTTT. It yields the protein CASTPLRGDTQYF. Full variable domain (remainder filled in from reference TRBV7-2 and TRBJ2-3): GAGVSQSPSNKVTEKGKDVELRCDPISGHTALYWYRQSLGQGLEFLIYFQGNSAPDKSGLPSDRFSAERTGGSVSTLTIQRTQQEDSAVYLCASTPLRGDTQYFGPGTRLTVL.

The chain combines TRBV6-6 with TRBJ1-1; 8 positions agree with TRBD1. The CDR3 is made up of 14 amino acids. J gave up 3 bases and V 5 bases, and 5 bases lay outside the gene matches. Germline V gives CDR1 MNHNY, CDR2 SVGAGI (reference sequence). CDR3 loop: CASSTGGPHTEAFF. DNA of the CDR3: TGTGCCAGCAGTACAGGGGGTCCTCACACTGAAGCTTTCTTT.

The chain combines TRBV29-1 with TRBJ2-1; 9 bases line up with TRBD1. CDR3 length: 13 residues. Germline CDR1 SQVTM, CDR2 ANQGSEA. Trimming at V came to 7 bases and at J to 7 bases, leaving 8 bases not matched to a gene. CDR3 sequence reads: CSGQGGVVNEQFF. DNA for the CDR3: TGCAGCGGACAGGGGGGGGTGGTGAATGAGCAGTTCTTC.

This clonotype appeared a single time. CDR3 sequence reads: CASSVEPILGRTEAFF. CDR3 nucleotides: TGTGCCAGCAGCGTAGAACCGATCCTGGGGAGAACTGAAGCTTTCTTT. The V and J genes are TRBV9 and TRBJ1-1; no clear D gene. Per the germline V gene, CDR1 is SGDLS and CDR2 is YYNGEE. The CDR3 is 16 amino acids. The V gene lost 0 bases and the J gene lost 5 bases, with 17 bases spanning the gap.

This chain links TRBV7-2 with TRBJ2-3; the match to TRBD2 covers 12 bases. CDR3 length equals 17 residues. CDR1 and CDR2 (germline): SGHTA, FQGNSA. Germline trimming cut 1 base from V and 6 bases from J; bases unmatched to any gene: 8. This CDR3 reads CASSLVGTSGGRDTQYF. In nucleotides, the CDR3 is TGTGCCAGCAGCTTAGTCGGTACTAGCGGGGGGCGGGATACGCAGTATTTT.

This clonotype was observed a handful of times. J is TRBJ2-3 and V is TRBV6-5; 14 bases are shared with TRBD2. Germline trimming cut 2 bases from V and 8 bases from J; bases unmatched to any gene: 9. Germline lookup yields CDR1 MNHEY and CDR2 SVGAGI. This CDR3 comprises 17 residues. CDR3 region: CASSYGLAGGPPGTQYF. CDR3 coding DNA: TGTGCCAGCAGTTACGGACTAGCGGGGGGACCCCCGGGTACGCAGTATTTT.

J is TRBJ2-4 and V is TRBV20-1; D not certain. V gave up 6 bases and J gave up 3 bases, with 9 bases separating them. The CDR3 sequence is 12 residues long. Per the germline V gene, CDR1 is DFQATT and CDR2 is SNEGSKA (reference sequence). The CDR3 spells CSAKIVKNIQYF. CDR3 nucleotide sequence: TGCAGTGCAAAGATAGTCAAAAACATTCAGTACTTC.

CDR3 region: CASSTGPEGGYTF. As DNA, the CDR3 is TGTGCCAGCAGTACGGGCCCCGAGGGAGGCTACACCTTC. The chain recombines TRBV2 with TRBJ1-2; D uncertain. The germline gives CDR1 SNHLY, CDR2 FYNNEI. V was cut by 5 bases and J by 8 bases, with 15 bases left in between. The CDR3 loop spans 13 amino acids.

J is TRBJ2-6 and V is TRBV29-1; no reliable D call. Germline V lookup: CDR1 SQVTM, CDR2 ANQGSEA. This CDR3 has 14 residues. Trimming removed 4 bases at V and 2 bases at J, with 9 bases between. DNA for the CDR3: TGCAGCGTTGTTGCCAACGCTGGGGCCAACGTCCTGACTTTC. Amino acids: CSVVANAGANVLTF.

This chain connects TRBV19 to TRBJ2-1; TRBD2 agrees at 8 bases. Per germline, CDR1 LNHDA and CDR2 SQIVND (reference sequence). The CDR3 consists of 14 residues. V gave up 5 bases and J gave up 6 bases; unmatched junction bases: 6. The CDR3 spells CASSLTSVPNEQFF. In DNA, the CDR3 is TGTGCCAGTAGTCTGACTAGCGTTCCCAATGAGCAGTTCTTC.

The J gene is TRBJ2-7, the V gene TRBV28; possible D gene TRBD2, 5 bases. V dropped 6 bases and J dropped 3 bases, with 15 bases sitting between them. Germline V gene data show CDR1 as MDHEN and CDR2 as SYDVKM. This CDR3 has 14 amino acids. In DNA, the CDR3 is TGTGCCAGCAGCTCCTCCGGGATTCTCTACGAGCAGTACTTC. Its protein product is CASSSSGILYEQYF.

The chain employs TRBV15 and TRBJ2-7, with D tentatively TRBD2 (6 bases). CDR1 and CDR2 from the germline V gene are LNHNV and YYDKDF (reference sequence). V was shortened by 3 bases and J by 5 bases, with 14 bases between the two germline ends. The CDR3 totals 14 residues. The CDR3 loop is CATSSGGTGHEQYF. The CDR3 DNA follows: TGTGCCACCAGCAGTGGAGGGACCGGGCACGAGCAGTACTTC.

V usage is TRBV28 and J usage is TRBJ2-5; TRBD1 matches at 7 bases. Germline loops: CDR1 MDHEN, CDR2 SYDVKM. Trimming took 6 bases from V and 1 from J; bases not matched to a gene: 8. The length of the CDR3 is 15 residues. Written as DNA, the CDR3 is TGTGCCAGCAGAGGGGACAGCCAGACCCAAGAGACCCAGTACTTC. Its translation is CASRGDSQTQETQYF.

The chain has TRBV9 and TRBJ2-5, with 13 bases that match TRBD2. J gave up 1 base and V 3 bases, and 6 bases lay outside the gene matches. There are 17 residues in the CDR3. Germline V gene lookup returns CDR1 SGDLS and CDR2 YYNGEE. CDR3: CASSDPTSGGAQETQYF. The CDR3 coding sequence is TGTGCCAGCAGCGACCCAACTAGCGGGGGGGCCCAAGAGACCCAGTACTTC.

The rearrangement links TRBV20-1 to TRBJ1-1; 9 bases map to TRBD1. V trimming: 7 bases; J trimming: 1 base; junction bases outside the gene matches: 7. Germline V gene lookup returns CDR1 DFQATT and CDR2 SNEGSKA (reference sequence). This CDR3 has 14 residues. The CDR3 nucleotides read TGCAGTGGGGAGACAGGGGGGTGGAACACTGAAGCTTTCTTT. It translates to CSGETGGWNTEAFF.

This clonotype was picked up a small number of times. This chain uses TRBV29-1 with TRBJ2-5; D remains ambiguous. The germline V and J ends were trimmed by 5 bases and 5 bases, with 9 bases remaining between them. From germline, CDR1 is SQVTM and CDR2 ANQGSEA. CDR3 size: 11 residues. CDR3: CSVQIGETQYF. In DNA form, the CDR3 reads TGCAGCGTTCAAATTGGGGAGACCCAGTACTTC.

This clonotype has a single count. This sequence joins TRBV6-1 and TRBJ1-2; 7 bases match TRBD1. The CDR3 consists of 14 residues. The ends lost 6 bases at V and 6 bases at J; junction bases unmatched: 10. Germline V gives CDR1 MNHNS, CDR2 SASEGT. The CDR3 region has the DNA TGTGCCAGCAGGGAGACAGGGTTTCGAGATGGCTACACCTTC. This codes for CASRETGFRDGYTF.

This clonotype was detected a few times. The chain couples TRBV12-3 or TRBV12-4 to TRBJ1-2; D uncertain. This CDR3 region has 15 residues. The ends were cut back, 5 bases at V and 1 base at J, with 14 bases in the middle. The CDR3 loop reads CASSRKPGGNYGYTF. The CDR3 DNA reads TGTGCCAGCAGTCGGAAGCCAGGCGGTAACTATGGCTACACCTTC.

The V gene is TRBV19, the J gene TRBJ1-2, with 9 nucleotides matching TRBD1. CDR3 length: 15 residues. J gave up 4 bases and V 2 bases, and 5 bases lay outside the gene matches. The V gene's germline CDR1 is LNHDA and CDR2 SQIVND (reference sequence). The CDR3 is CASSISRGQGYGYTF. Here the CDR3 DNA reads TGTGCCAGTAGTATAAGTCGGGGACAGGGCTATGGCTACACCTTC.

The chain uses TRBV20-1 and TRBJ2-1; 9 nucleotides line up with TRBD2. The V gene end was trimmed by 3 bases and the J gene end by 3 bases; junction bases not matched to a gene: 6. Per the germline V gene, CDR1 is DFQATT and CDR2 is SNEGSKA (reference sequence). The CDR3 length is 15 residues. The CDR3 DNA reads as TGCAGTGCTAGTTGGCTAGCGGGGCTCTACAATGAGCAGTTCTTC. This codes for CSASWLAGLYNEQFF.

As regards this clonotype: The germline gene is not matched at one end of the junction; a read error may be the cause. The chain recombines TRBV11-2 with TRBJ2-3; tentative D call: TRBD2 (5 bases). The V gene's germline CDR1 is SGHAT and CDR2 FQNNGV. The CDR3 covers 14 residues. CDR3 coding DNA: TGTGCCAGCGGCTTAATCCGAGGGTCGGATACGCAGTATTTT. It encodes CASGLIRGSDTQYF.